A single sample gave rise to the 22 T cell receptor beta chains below, sequenced in a study of neurological immune-mediated disorders. TCRdb reprocessed the 5' RACE reads with MiXCR, giving one entry per CDR3 protein. The sample holds more than 100,000 distinct CDR3 sequences; roughly a tenth are singletons and the top ten take approximately 3.1%. Time point here: longitudinal time-point 3. Sequencing input: PBMCs. These receptors originate from a female donor with HTLV-1-associated myelopathy (HAM/TSP).

This clonotype was counted ten times or more. The chain links TRBV20-1 to TRBJ1-1; D might be TRBD1 (6 bases). CDR1 is DFQATT and CDR2 is SNEGSKA in the germline V gene (reference sequence). V was cut by 1 base and J by 4 bases, with 16 bases left in between. This CDR3 spans 15 amino acids. The CDR3 reads CSARVGGGGGTEAFF. CDR3 in DNA: TGCAGTGCTAGAGTAGGGGGAGGCGGAGGCACTGAAGCTTTCTTT.

To note about this clonotype: The germline gene is not matched at one end of the junction; a read error may be the cause. The J gene is TRBJ2-3, the V gene TRBV5-1; TRBD1 matches 10 bases. Per germline, CDR1 SGHRS and CDR2 YFSETQ. This CDR3 region has 15 residues. CDR3 sequence (DNA): TGCTCCAGCAGCTGGTCGACAGGGGGCGAAGATACACAGTATTTT. Encoded protein: CSSSWSTGGEDTQYF.

This clonotype showed up many times. The J gene is TRBJ2-5, the V gene TRBV5-1; TRBD1 matches 9 bases. In germline, CDR1 is SGHRS, CDR2 YFSETQ. The J segment lost 5 bases and the V segment lost 4 bases, leaving 6 bases of the junction unmatched. The CDR3 has 14 residues. CDR3 region: CASSPTGGEETQYF. CDR3 coding DNA: TGCGCCAGCAGCCCGACAGGGGGGGAGGAGACCCAGTACTTC.

Ten or more counts support this clonotype. V is TRBV20-1 and J is TRBJ1-4; 9 positions agree with TRBD1. The CDR3 loop spans 15 amino acids. With 0 bases clipped from V and 5 bases from J, the junction kept 4 bases outside the gene matches. Germline V gene sequence: CDR1 DFQATT, CDR2 SNEGSKA (reference sequence). The CDR3 DNA sequence: TGCAGTGCTAGAGATTGGGACAGGGAAAATGAAAAACTGTTTTTT. Amino acid sequence: CSARDWDRENEKLFF.

This clonotype was seen more than once but under ten times. CDR3 loop: CSARRGTTLGEQYF. Written as DNA, the CDR3 is TGCAGTGCTAGACGGGGGACTACATTAGGGGAGCAGTACTTC. The V gene is TRBV20-1, the J gene TRBJ2-7, with TRBD2 identical over 7 bases. The CDR3 runs 14 residues. Unmatched junction bases numbered 11, after V lost 2 bases and J lost 7 bases. Germline CDR1 reads DFQATT; CDR2 reads SNEGSKA (reference sequence).

There are many counts of this clonotype. The V gene is TRBV12-3 or TRBV12-4, the J gene TRBJ2-3; D not certain. The CDR3 totals 14 residues. V lost 6 bases, J lost 5 bases, and 15 bases lay in between. The CDR3 sequence is CASSHRYSGDTQYF. The CDR3 DNA reads TGTGCCAGCAGCCACCGATACTCTGGAGATACGCAGTATTTT.

As for this clonotype: A much larger clonotype is one base distant, so this may be a read error. The CDR3 region has the DNA TGCAGCGTTCGAGAAGAAGTAGCGGGGTACAATGAGCAGTTCTTC. Its translation is CSVREEVAGYNEQFF. V is TRBV29-1 and J is TRBJ2-1; TRBD2 agrees at 8 bases. In germline, CDR1 is SQVTM, CDR2 ANQGSEA. There are 15 residues in the CDR3. V lost 5 bases, J lost 4 bases, and 10 bases stayed unmatched.

V gene TRBV6-1 combines with J gene TRBJ2-5, with D perhaps TRBD1 (6 bases). The CDR3 is 13 residues long. Per the germline V gene, CDR1 is MNHNS and CDR2 is SASEGT. Trimming pared 8 bases from V and 5 bases from J, leaving 15 bases between. The CDR3 sequence: CASEARGYETQYF. DNA for the CDR3: TGTGCCAGCGAGGCCAGGGGATACGAGACCCAGTACTTC.

This clonotype was counted at least ten times. A much bigger clone sits one base away, suggesting this may be a read error. The V and J genes are TRBV2 and TRBJ2-1, with 8 bases matching TRBD1. CDR1 is SNHLY and CDR2 is FYNNEI in the germline V gene. Losses at the gene ends were 6 bases for V and 8 bases for J; bases not matched to a gene: 3. This CDR3 comprises 12 residues. DNA for the CDR3: TGTGCCAGCAGAAACAGGGGGGATGAGCAGTTCTTC. It encodes CASRNRGDEQFF.

This clonotype was seen at least ten times. The chain carries TRBV7-2 and TRBJ2-1, with 11 bases identical to TRBD2. There are 16 residues in the CDR3. V lost 5 bases to trimming and J lost 4 bases; unmatched junction nucleotides: 7. Germline CDR1 SGHTA, CDR2 FQGNSA. CDR3 region: CASSRQGLADYNEQFF. Written as DNA, the CDR3 is TGTGCCAGCAGCCGCCAGGGACTAGCGGATTACAATGAGCAGTTCTTC.

This clonotype was picked up many times. The chain links TRBV6-6 to TRBJ2-3, with TRBD2 identical over 9 bases. Germline CDR1 and CDR2: MNHNY and SVGAGI (reference sequence). The V segment lost 6 bases and the J segment 3 bases; nucleotides outside the gene matches: 4. This CDR3 comprises 14 residues. CDR3 sequence: CASSPSGGTDTQYF. Written as DNA, the CDR3 is TGTGCCAGCAGCCCCAGCGGGGGGACAGATACGCAGTATTTT.

This clonotype appeared many times. The CDR3 nucleotides read TGCAGCGTTGGAGGGGCCCATAGCAATCAGCCCCAGCATTTT. Encoded protein: CSVGGAHSNQPQHF. V gene TRBV29-1 combines with J gene TRBJ1-5; TRBD1 might be the D (5 bases). Looked up from germline, CDR1 is SQVTM and CDR2 is ANQGSEA. V dropped 4 bases and J dropped 0 bases, with 10 bases sitting between them. The CDR3 consists of 14 residues.

This clonotype was counted at least ten times. The V and J genes are TRBV6-6 and TRBJ1-2; no definite D call. This CDR3 has 15 amino acids. Trimming stripped 6 bases from V and 7 bases from J, with 21 bases between. Germline V gene lookup returns CDR1 MNHNY and CDR2 SVGAGI (reference sequence). CDR3 loop: CASSKVSGYQGGYTF. Here the CDR3 DNA reads TGTGCCAGCAGCAAGGTTTCGGGGTATCAAGGTGGCTACACCTTC.

This clonotype was counted at least ten times. This chain joins TRBV5-1 and TRBJ2-5, with TRBD2 as a possible D gene (5 bases). The CDR3 runs to 14 residues. The germline V gene encodes CDR1 SGHRS and CDR2 YFSETQ. With 1 base removed from V and 5 bases from J, the gap between germline ends came to 12 bases. This CDR3 is CASSLTSNLETQYF. The DNA for the CDR3 is TGCGCCAGCAGCTTGACTAGTAACTTGGAGACCCAGTACTTC.

This clonotype was found many times. The chain combines TRBV28 with TRBJ1-1; D not resolved. The CDR3 length is 15 residues. The germline V and J ends were trimmed by 7 bases and 4 bases, with 19 bases remaining between them. Germline values: CDR1 MDHEN, CDR2 SYDVKM. The CDR3 loop reads CASNLRRIRGTEAFF. In DNA, the CDR3 is TGTGCCAGCAACCTCAGAAGGATCCGAGGCACTGAAGCTTTCTTT.

This clonotype was observed at least ten times. The chain uses TRBV6-6 and TRBJ2-2; D is ambiguous. The CDR3 totals 11 residues. Germline loops: CDR1 MNHNY, CDR2 SVGAGI (reference sequence). The V end lost 6 bases, the J end lost 6 bases, and 5 bases lay between the germline ends. The chain's CDR3 is CASRSSGELFF. The CDR3 nucleotides are TGTGCCAGCAGATCTTCCGGGGAGCTGTTTTTT.

In its sample, this clonotype was seen many times. The genes are TRBV20-1 and TRBJ2-1, with 7 bases fitting TRBD2. The CDR3 totals 13 residues. The germline V gene has CDR1 DFQATT and CDR2 SNEGSKA (reference sequence). V shed 0 bases, J shed 6 bases, and the junction held 2 bases outside the gene matches. CDR3 DNA: TGCAGTGCTAGAGATCCGGGAGGCAATGAGCAGTTCTTC. Its translation is CSARDPGGNEQFF.

Ten or more counts support this clonotype. The V and J genes are TRBV6-5 and TRBJ1-5; D is unclear. CDR1 and CDR2 (germline): MNHEY, SVGAGI. The CDR3 runs 19 residues. Trimming removed 8 bases at V and 1 base at J, with 27 bases between. CDR3 protein: CASYPATEGPGGSNQPQHF. The CDR3 region has the DNA TGTGCCAGCTATCCAGCTACGGAGGGCCCAGGAGGGAGCAATCAGCCCCAGCATTTT.

This clonotype came up many times. V is TRBV5-5 and J is TRBJ1-6; 9 bases are a match to TRBD1. Trimming took 2 bases from V and 15 from J; bases not matched to a gene: 6. CDR3 size: 13 residues. Germline assignment: CDR1 SGHKS and CDR2 YYEKEE (reference sequence). CDR3 sequence reads: CASSFWGQGILHF. CDR3 DNA sequence: TGTGCCAGCAGCTTCTGGGGACAGGGAATCCTCCACTTT.

V gene TRBV20-1 combines with J gene TRBJ1-2; 7 bases align to TRBD1. V gave up 4 bases and J gave up 8 bases; unmatched junction bases: 22. Germline CDR1 and CDR2: DFQATT and SNEGSKA (reference sequence). This CDR3 comprises 17 residues. The CDR3 loop reads CSATHPGQWALVLGYTF. In nucleotides, the CDR3 is TGCAGTGCTACCCATCCGGGACAGTGGGCCTTGGTGTTGGGCTACACCTTC.

The genes are TRBV6-2 or TRBV6-3 and TRBJ1-5, with a weak D call TRBD1 (5 bases). The CDR3 runs 13 residues. The V end lost 6 bases, the J end lost 8 bases, and 14 bases lay between the germline ends. The germline V gene has CDR1 MNHEY and CDR2 SVGEGT. Here the CDR3 DNA reads TGTGCCAGCAGCCCCTGGGGCGGGAAGCCCCAGCATTTT. This translates into CASSPWGGKPQHF.

This clonotype was detected a few times. The genes are TRBV5-1 and TRBJ2-1; 10 positions match TRBD1. The germline V gene has CDR1 SGHRS and CDR2 YFSETQ. CDR3 size: 14 residues. V dropped 6 bases and J dropped 7; count of bases not matched to a gene: 7. The CDR3 spells CASTGGGQGNEQFF. For the CDR3, the DNA is TGCGCCAGCACAGGGGGGGGACAGGGGAATGAGCAGTTCTTC.